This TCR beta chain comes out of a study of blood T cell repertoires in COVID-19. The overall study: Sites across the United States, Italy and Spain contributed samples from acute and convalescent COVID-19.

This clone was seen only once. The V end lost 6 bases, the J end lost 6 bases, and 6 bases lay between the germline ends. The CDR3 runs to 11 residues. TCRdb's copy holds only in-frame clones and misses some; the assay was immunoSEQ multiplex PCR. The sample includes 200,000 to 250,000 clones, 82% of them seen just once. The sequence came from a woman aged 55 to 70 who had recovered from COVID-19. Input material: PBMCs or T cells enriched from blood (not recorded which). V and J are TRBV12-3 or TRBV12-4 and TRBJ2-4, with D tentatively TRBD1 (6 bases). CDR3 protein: CASSRGNIQYF. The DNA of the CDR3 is TGTGCCAGCAGCAGGGGAAACATTCAGTACTTC.